The clone carrying this TCR beta chain appeared a few times. Its specificity is not known. The source of the sample is a study of CD4 T cells in relation to SARS-CoV-2 and coronaviruses. The germline CDR1 and CDR2 sequences are GTSNPN and SVGIG (reference sequence). Germline trimming cut 0 bases from V and 1 base from J; bases unmatched to any gene: 5. CDR3 length: 16 amino acids. Unexposed donor CD4+ T cells date from 2011-2018, before the COVID-19 pandemic. After roughly ten days of culture, CD4+ T cells were isolated. TCRdb's copy holds only in-frame clones and misses some; the assay was immunoSEQ multiplex PCR. The data show around 28,000 clones, with around three quarters seen just once and roughly 23% held by the top ten.

This TCR derives from a human donor in good health. The material sequenced was CD4+ T cells from PBMCs, cultured in vitro. The rearrangement uses TRBV30 and TRBJ2-3, with 9 bases fitting TRBD2. CDR3 region: CAWSVGRTSGTDTQYF. CDR3 nucleotides: TGTGCCTGGAGTGTAGGAAGGACTAGCGGCACAGATACGCAGTATTTT.